These T cell receptor beta chains were read from a single sample in a study of memory CD8 T cells in hepatitis C reinfection. The table came from immunoSEQ multiplex PCR; TCRdb's copy has only in-frame clones and leaves some out. The table has approximately 50,000 clones, about nine tenths seen once. Sequencing was carried out using naive CD8+ T cells sorted from blood. Receptors originate from a man between 18 and 35 years old with hepatitis C virus infection. The CDR3 runs from the conserved cysteine through the conserved F or W. The D gene is left open where the match is weak. Not all rows give a size; the values are once, few, many and, for expanded clones, a class.

j_call,d_call,v_call,clone_size,cdr3_aa,cdr3_nt
TRBJ1-5,TRBD1,TRBV28,.,CASSPMGQNNQPQHF,TGTGCCAGCAGTCCAATGGGACAGAACAATCAGCCCCAGCATTTT
TRBJ1-1,.,TRBV9,.,CASSVLPRVGAMNTEAFF,TGTGCCAGCAGCGTTCTCCCTCGGGTGGGGGCCATGAACACTGAAGCTTTCTTT
TRBJ2-4,.,TRBV27,.,CASSSPGLAKNIQYF,TGTGCCAGCAGTTCCCCCGGACTAGCCAAAAACATTCAGTACTTC
TRBJ2-1,TRBD2,TRBV6-7,.,CASSFLSGRFYEQFF,TGTGCCAGCAGTTTCTTAAGCGGGAGGTTTTATGAGCAGTTCTTC
TRBJ2-2,TRBD2,TRBV25-1,.,CASMGRERLSTGELFF,TGTGCCAGCATGGGGAGGGAGAGACTGAGCACCGGGGAGCTGTTTTTT
TRBJ2-5,TRBD1,TRBV6-1,.,CASSELDRVVETQYF,TGTGCCAGCAGTGAGTTAGACAGGGTAGTAGAGACCCAGTACTTC
TRBJ1-5,TRBD1,TRBV4-1,.,CASSFGTGTNQPQHF,TGCGCCAGCAGCTTCGGGACAGGTACCAATCAGCCCCAGCATTTT
TRBJ2-2,TRBD2,TRBV5-5,.,CASSFFGGAGELFF,TGTGCCAGCAGCTTCTTTGGGGGGGCCGGGGAGCTGTTTTTT
TRBJ2-5,.,TRBV27,.,CASSFTAQETQYF,TGTGCCAGCAGTTTCACAGCCCAAGAGACCCAGTACTTC
TRBJ2-1,.,TRBV19,.,CASSNREGIFGEQFF,TGTGCCAGTAGCAACAGGGAAGGTATCTTCGGTGAGCAGTTCTTC
TRBJ2-1,.,TRBV5-1,.,CASSLQEASSYNEQFF,TGCGCCAGCAGCTTGCAAGAGGCCAGCTCCTACAATGAGCAGTTCTTC
TRBJ2-3,TRBD1,TRBV7-2,.,CASSVPGQGGSSTDTQYF,TGTGCCAGCAGCGTCCCGGGACAGGGAGGGTCTAGCACAGATACGCAGTATTTT
TRBJ1-3,.,TRBV19,once,CASSIATVAGTIYF,TGTGCCAGTAGTATAGCAACGGTGGCGGGGACCATATATTTT
TRBJ2-1,.,TRBV6-6,.,CASSYLADNEQFF,TGTGCCAGCAGTTACTTGGCGGACAATGAGCAGTTCTTC
TRBJ1-3,.,TRBV9,.,CASSVGGGTIYF,TGTGCCAGCAGCGTAGGGGGGGGCACCATATATTTT
TRBJ1-2,.,TRBV29-1,.,CSVVPEGEDGYTF,TGCAGCGTCGTACCTGAAGGGGAGGATGGCTACACCTTC
TRBJ1-2,TRBD1,TRBV28,.,CASSFQGAPGPNYGYTF,TGTGCCAGCAGTTTCCAGGGGGCCCCGGGCCCCAACTATGGCTACACCTTC
TRBJ2-1,.,TRBV4-1,few,CASKDSDEQFF,TGCGCCAGCAAGGATAGCGATGAGCAGTTCTTC
TRBJ2-7,TRBD1,TRBV27,.,CASSPGTGTGEQYF,TGTGCCAGCAGCCCCGGGACAGGGACTGGCGAGCAGTACTTC
TRBJ2-7,TRBD2,TRBV7-9,once,CASSSTLAGGIYEQYF,TGTGCCAGCAGTTCTACTCTAGCGGGAGGTATCTACGAGCAGTACTTC
TRBJ1-2,TRBD1,TRBV7-9,once,CASGESTGTKGYTF,TGTGCCAGCGGAGAATCGACAGGGACCAAAGGCTACACCTTC
TRBJ2-7,TRBD2,TRBV27,few,CASSLTGTSNEQYF,TGTGCCAGCAGTTTGACCGGGACTAGTAACGAGCAGTACTTC
TRBJ2-1,TRBD2,TRBV7-3,.,CASSSTSGSSYNEQFF,TGTGCCAGCAGCTCAACTAGCGGGAGCTCCTACAATGAGCAGTTCTTC
TRBJ2-1,TRBD1,TRBV5-6,.,CASRGDRISEQFF,TGTGCCAGCAGAGGGGACAGGATCTCCGAGCAGTTCTTC
TRBJ1-2,.,TRBV27,.,CASRVGGDFYGYTF,TGTGCCAGCAGGGTCGGGGGGGACTTCTATGGCTACACCTTC
TRBJ2-1,TRBD2,TRBV5-4,.,CASRAWGAGAYNEQFF,TGTGCCAGCAGGGCATGGGGAGCGGGGGCCTACAATGAGCAGTTCTTC
TRBJ1-4,.,TRBV10-3,.,CASSYQGVEEEKLFF,TGTGCCAGCAGTTATCAGGGTGTCGAGGAAGAAAAACTGTTTTTT
TRBJ2-2,.,TRBV6-1,.,CASKGHTTTGELFF,TGTGCCAGCAAGGGACATACAACCACCGGGGAGCTGTTTTTT
TRBJ1-2,.,TRBV5-1,few,CASSLALGSEDGYTF,TGCGCCAGCAGCTTGGCCCTGGGTAGTGAGGATGGCTACACCTTC
TRBJ2-7,TRBD2,TRBV5-6,.,CASSLWEGTSSYEQYF,TGTGCCAGCAGCTTGTGGGAAGGGACTAGCTCCTACGAGCAGTACTTC
TRBJ2-1,.,TRBV30,.,CAWSDSGTYAYNEQFF,TGTGCCTGGAGTGACTCCGGGACTTACGCCTACAATGAGCAGTTCTTC
TRBJ2-7,.,TRBV18,.,CASNPGGGPYEQYF,TGTGCCAGCAACCCGGGTGGAGGGCCCTACGAGCAGTACTTT
TRBJ2-5,.,TRBV30,.,CAWALGPDDGYF,TGTGCCTGGGCCCTTGGGCCTGACGACGGGTACTTC
TRBJ2-1,.,TRBV19,.,CASTQVGGNEQFF,TGTGCCAGTACCCAGGTGGGTGGGAATGAGCAGTTCTTC
TRBJ1-4,.,TRBV11-2,.,CASSLRGWATNEKLFF,TGTGCCAGCAGCTTAAGAGGGTGGGCAACTAATGAAAAACTGTTTTTT
TRBJ1-1,TRBD1,TRBV19,.,CASRFRGTEAFF,TGTGCCAGTAGGTTCAGGGGGACTGAAGCTTTCTTT
TRBJ2-3,.,TRBV14,.,CASSHYGLNTDTQYF,TGTGCCAGCAGCCATTATGGGCTTAACACAGATACGCAGTATTTT
TRBJ1-1,TRBD1,TRBV6-5,few,CASSYSTGSNTEAFF,TGTGCCAGCAGTTACTCGACAGGGAGTAACACTGAAGCTTTCTTT
TRBJ2-3,.,TRBV29-1,.,CSVPLWTGSTDTQYF,TGCAGCGTTCCACTCTGGACGGGAAGCACAGATACGCAGTATTTT